This T cell receptor (beta chain) is drawn from a study of CD8+ T cells in alopecia areata. Extracted RNA was reverse transcribed, and the resulting cDNA served as sequencing template. Here immunoSEQ multiplex PCR was the method, and the copy in TCRdb shows in-frame clones only, minus some. The sample lists a few hundred thousand clones; roughly two fifths were seen once. The sample's treatment: oral pan-JAK inhibitor, 5-10 mg twice daily. Study-level findings and limits: Although TCR sharing was seen in mice, sharing across patients was less clear, possibly for HLA-related reasons. Compared with normal scalp, lesional scalp had higher clonality and more expanded CD8+ clones. Tofacitinib produced a significant decrease in scalp clonality and in expanded CD8+ clones among the top 100.

As to this clone: Its antigen is unidentified.

Germline assignment: CDR1 SGHVS and CDR2 FQNEAQ. This CDR3 spans 14 amino acids. V lost 5 bases, J lost 2 bases, and 2 bases stayed unmatched. This TCR came from a human donor with alopecia areata. The material was CD4+ T cells sorted from blood, obtained between weeks 30 and 35, from a patient treated with tofacitinib. This chain connects TRBV7-8 to TRBJ2-7; TRBD2 matches 11 bases. The chain's CDR3 is CASSRLAGTYEQYF. CDR3 sequence (DNA): TGTGCCAGCAGCCGACTAGCGGGGACCTACGAGCAGTACTTC.